This TCR beta chain was profiled in a study of blood T cell repertoires in COVID-19. Study context: T cells, B-cell-depleted T cells, or PBMCs supplied cDNA or gDNA.

TCRdb's copy holds only in-frame clones and misses some; the assay was immunoSEQ multiplex PCR. The data contain 200,000 to 300,000 clones, 70% to 85% of them singletons. The V gene end was trimmed by 5 bases and the J gene end by 3 bases; junction bases not matched to a gene: 5. The CDR3 has 14 residues. Germline V gene lookup returns CDR1 SEHNR and CDR2 FQNEAQ (reference sequence). What was sequenced was peripheral blood. This receptor was identified in a man at least 80 years old with acute or convalescent COVID-19. The gene calls are TRBV7-9 and TRBJ2-5; TRBD1 matches at 8 bases. CDR3 nucleotide sequence: TGTGCCAGCAGCGATTCAGGGGGCGAAGAGACCCAGTACTTC. It encodes CASSDSGGEETQYF.